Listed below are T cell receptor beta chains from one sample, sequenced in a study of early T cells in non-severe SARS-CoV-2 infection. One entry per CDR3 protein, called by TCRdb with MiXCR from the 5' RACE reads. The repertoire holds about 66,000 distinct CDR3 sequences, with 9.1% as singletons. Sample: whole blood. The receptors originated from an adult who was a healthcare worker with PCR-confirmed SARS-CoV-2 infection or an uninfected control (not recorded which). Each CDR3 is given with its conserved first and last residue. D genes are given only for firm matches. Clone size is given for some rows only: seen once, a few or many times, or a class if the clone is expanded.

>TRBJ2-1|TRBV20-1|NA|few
TGCAGTGCGCTAGGTGGGGTAGCGTCCTACAATGAGCAGTTCTTC
CSALGGVASYNEQFF
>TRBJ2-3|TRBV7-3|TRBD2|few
TGTGCCAGCAGCTTACCCGGGACTAGCGGCCCAGATACGCAGTATTTT
CASSLPGTSGPDTQYF
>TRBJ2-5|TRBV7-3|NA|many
TGTGCCAGCAGCTTACAACCAGACAGCCCACGGACCCAGTACTTC
CASSLQPDSPRTQYF
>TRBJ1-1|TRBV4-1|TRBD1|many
TGCGCCAGCAGCCAAGAACAGGGGAGGAACACTGAAGCTTTCTTT
CASSQEQGRNTEAFF
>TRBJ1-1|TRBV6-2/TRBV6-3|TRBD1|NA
TGTGCCAGCAGTGACCGACAGGGCCTGAACACTGAAGCTTTCTTT
CASSDRQGLNTEAFF
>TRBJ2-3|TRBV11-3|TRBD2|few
TGTGCCAGCAGCTTGGGGAGCCGACTAGCGGGAGGAGAAACGCAGTATTTT
CASSLGSRLAGGETQYF
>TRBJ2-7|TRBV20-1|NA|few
TGCAGTGCTAGACCCCCGACTAGCTCCTACGAGCAGTACTTC
CSARPPTSSYEQYF
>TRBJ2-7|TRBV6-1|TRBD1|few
TGTGCCAGCATAGGGGGATCCGGACAGGGGATTTTTTCTACCTACGAGCAGTACTTC
CASIGGSGQGIFSTYEQYF
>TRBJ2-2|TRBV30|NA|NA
TGTGCCTGGAGAGGGCAGGGACACGGGGAGCTGTTTTTT
CAWRGQGHGELFF
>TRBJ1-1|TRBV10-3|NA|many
TGTGCCATCAGTGACGGGATCCCCGTCGCAGGAACTGAAGCTTTCTTT
CAISDGIPVAGTEAFF
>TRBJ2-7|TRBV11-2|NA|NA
TGTGCCAGCAGCTTAGACTCCCGGGTAAAGTACTTC
CASSLDSRVKYF
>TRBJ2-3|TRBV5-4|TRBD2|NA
TGTGCCACCAAGGATGCGGGAGCAACAGATACGCAGTATTTT
CATKDAGATDTQYF
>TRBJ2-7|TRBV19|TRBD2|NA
TGTGCCAGTAGTAGAGGACTAGCGGGAGCCTACGAGCAGTACTTC
CASSRGLAGAYEQYF
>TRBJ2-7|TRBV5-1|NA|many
TGCGCCGGGACGAACCACTACGAGCAGTACTTC
CAGTNHYEQYF
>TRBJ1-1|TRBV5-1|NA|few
TGCGCCAGCAGCTGGGGACGGAACACTGAAGCTTTCTTT
CASSWGRNTEAFF
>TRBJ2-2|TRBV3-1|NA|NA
TGTGCCAGCAGCCGGTATCCCGGGAGCGACACCGGGGAGCTGTTTTTT
CASSRYPGSDTGELFF
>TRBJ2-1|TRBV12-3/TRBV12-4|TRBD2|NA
TGTGCCAGCAGTTTGAGGGAGCGGGGCAATGAGCAGTTCTTC
CASSLRERGNEQFF
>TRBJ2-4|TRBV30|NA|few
TGTGCCTGGAGTGTAAACGGGAGAAACATTCAGTACTTC
CAWSVNGRNIQYF
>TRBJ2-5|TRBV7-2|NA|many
TGTGCCAGCAGCTTAAGAGGAGTGGCTGAAGAGACCCAGTACTTC
CASSLRGVAEETQYF
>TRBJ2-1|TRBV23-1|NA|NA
TGCGCCAGCAGTCAACTAGCTCACAATGAGCAGTTCTTC
CASSQLAHNEQFF
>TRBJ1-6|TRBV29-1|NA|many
TGCAGCGGCTGGGGGATTTTGTCACCCCTCCACTTT
CSGWGILSPLHF
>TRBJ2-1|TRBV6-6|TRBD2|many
TGTGCCAGCAGTTATACTAGCGGATTGTCCTTAGGCTCCTACAATGAGCAGTTCTTC
CASSYTSGLSLGSYNEQFF
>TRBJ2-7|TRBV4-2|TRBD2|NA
TGTGCCAGCAGCCGGGGACTAGCGACCTACGAGCAGTACTTC
CASSRGLATYEQYF
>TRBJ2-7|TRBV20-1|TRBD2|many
TGCAGTGCTAGAGATAACAGCGGGAGATACGAGCAGTACTTC
CSARDNSGRYEQYF
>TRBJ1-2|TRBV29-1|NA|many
TGCAGCGTTGAGAGAACCTATGGCTACACCTTC
CSVERTYGYTF
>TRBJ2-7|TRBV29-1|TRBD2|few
TGCAGCGTATCCGGGGCTAGCGGGAGGGAAAGGAACGAGCAGTACTTC
CSVSGASGRERNEQYF
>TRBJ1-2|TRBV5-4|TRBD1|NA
TGTGCCAGCAGCTTGGGGACAGGGGCCTCCCCTGGGGGCTACACCTTC
CASSLGTGASPGGYTF